A single sample gave rise to the 10 T cell receptor beta chains below, sequenced in a study of cytomegalovirus exposure and HLA in healthy donors. Profiled with immunoSEQ multiplex PCR; TCRdb holds only in-frame clones, not every one. Among some 59,000 clones listed, about 91% were seen once. The sequenced sample was PBMCs. The receptors originated from a young woman in good health and CMV-seronegative.

This clone was found once. The junction does not match germline at one end; this may be a read error. CDR3 loop: CASSPSTDTQYF. CDR3 nucleotide sequence: TGTGCCAGCTCACCAAGCACGGATACGCAGTATTTT. This sequence joins TRBV18 and TRBJ2-3, with D hard to call. CDR1 and CDR2 (germline): KGHSH, LQKENI. The CDR3 runs 12 residues.

The J gene is TRBJ2-7, the V gene TRBV5-1; the match to TRBD2 covers 7 bases. V lost 0 bases and J lost 2; bases outside the gene matches: 8. The CDR3 contains 16 residues. Per the germline V gene, CDR1 is SGHRS and CDR2 is YFSETQ. The CDR3, as DNA: TGCGCCAGCAGCTTGGAGCGAGGGAGGGGCCCCTACGAGCAGTACTTC. Translating it yields CASSLERGRGPYEQYF.

This clone has only one observation. The CDR3 spells CASSLGQEETQYF. The CDR3 coding sequence is TGTGCCAGCAGCTTGGGACAGGAAGAGACCCAGTACTTC. The chain is built from TRBV5-8 and TRBJ2-5, with TRBD1 as a possible D gene (6 bases). CDR3 length: 13 residues. Trimming took off 0 bases at V and 3 bases at J, with 6 bases between the two ends. Per the germline V gene, CDR1 is SGHTS and CDR2 is YDEGEE.

CDR3 amino acids: CASSRVQGETYEQYF. The CDR3 DNA reads TGCGCCAGCAGCCGCGTTCAGGGGGAGACCTACGAGCAGTACTTC. This chain uses TRBV5-1 with TRBJ2-7, with TRBD1 matching 7 bases. The CDR3 runs to 15 residues. Losses at the gene ends were 4 bases for V and 2 bases for J; bases not matched to a gene: 9. Germline assignment: CDR1 SGHRS and CDR2 YFSETQ.

DNA for the CDR3: TGTGCCAGCAGACAGGGGACGGCCTATAATTCACCCCTCCACTTT. Encoded protein: CASRQGTAYNSPLHF. V and J are TRBV6-1 and TRBJ1-6; 7 nucleotides agree with TRBD1. This CDR3 contains 15 residues. V was pared by 6 bases and J by 2 bases, with 4 bases of the junction left unmatched. Germline V CDR1 and CDR2: MNHNS, SASEGT.

The gene calls are TRBV6-6 and TRBJ1-3; TRBD1 aligns across 7 bases. The junction had 6 bases not matched to a gene; V was cut back by 4 bases and J by 0 bases. The CDR3 has 16 residues. Germline V gene sequence: CDR1 MNHNY, CDR2 SVGAGI (reference sequence). Here the CDR3 reads CASSSDRPLSGNTIYF. The CDR3 DNA reads as TGTGCCAGCAGTTCGGACAGGCCTCTCTCTGGAAACACCATATATTTT.

V gene TRBV19 combines with J gene TRBJ1-2, with TRBD1 identical over 8 bases. The CDR3 runs to 14 residues. The V gene's germline CDR1 is LNHDA and CDR2 SQIVND (reference sequence). Trimming took 5 bases from V and 2 from J; bases not matched to a gene: 4. The CDR3 here is CASSGDRSNYGYTF. CDR3 nucleotide sequence: TGTGCCAGTAGTGGGGACAGGTCAAACTATGGCTACACCTTC.

This sequence joins TRBV5-4 and TRBJ2-7; 10 positions match TRBD1. Germline V gives CDR1 SGHNT, CDR2 YYREEE (reference sequence). Germline trimming cut 3 bases from V and 4 bases from J; bases unmatched to any gene: 1. This CDR3 is built from 13 residues. The CDR3 reads CASSSGQGYEQYF. DNA for the CDR3: TGTGCCAGCAGCTCGGGACAGGGGTACGAGCAGTACTTC.

The chain recombines TRBV4-2 with TRBJ2-6; 7 nucleotides match TRBD1. The trim removed 4 bases at V and 0 bases at J, leaving 9 bases unmatched. The CDR3 consists of 18 residues. Germline loops: CDR1 LGHNA, CDR2 YNFKEQ. The CDR3 loop is CASSPLRQGPSGANVLTF. The CDR3 nucleotides are TGTGCCAGCAGCCCCCTTCGACAGGGCCCCTCTGGGGCCAACGTCCTGACTTTC.

This chain joins TRBV5-1 and TRBJ2-1, with D possibly TRBD2 on 6 matching bases. V lost 0 bases, J lost 8 bases, and 15 bases lay in between. CDR1 is SGHRS and CDR2 is YFSETQ in the germline V gene. The CDR3 runs to 15 residues. This chain's CDR3 is CASSLAGGINYEQFF. The CDR3 bases are TGCGCCAGCAGCTTGGCCGGCGGGATTAACTATGAGCAGTTCTTC. The full variable domain, completed using reference TRBV5-1 and TRBJ2-1, is KAGVTQTPRYLIKTRGQQVTLSCSPISGHRSVSWYQQTPGQGLQFLFEYFSETQRNKGNFPGRFSGRQFSNSRSEMNVSTLELGDSALYLCASSLAGGINYEQFFGPGTRLTVL.